The present entry profiles one T cell receptor beta chain with its context. It has no known antigen specificity. No quality values exist for individual bases; no much larger clone is one base distant. A distance of 17 bases separates the germline ends of V and J, which lose 7 bases and 1 base respectively. The CDR3 starts with the cysteine, ends with the phenylalanine, and has 15 residues. Of the read, only the CDR3 DNA is kept; its 45 bases are in frame from base 1. CDR1 is given as SNHLY and CDR2 as FYNNEI, both from the germline V gene. A MiSeq instrument was used for deep resolution sequencing, which targeted depths ranging from 1 in 1 million up to 1 in 200,000 T cells, with coverage averaging 10x for each clonotype. The immunoSEQ hsTCRB Kit was used to generate TCR beta libraries. The published analysis was carried out like this. Data were analyzed with ImmunoSEQ Data Assistant and ImmunoSEQ Analyzer, with V, D and J genes assigned per IMGT definitions. Clonality, which ranges from 0 to 1, was calculated by subtracting the normalized Shannon entropy of productive rearrangement frequencies from one. Public clonotype analysis was restricted to overrepresented clonotypes comprising at least 0.05% of each patient's repertoire. About a dozen age-matched healthy donor repertoires from immuneACCESS served as clonality controls. In its TCRdb copy, this immuneACCESS table keeps in-frame sequences only and misses some clones. Where compared with another copy, unresolved V genes explain less than half of these, and the others have no known cause. The V and J calls and clone size are taken from that table; D and trimming were inferred from the DNA. Here the sample has about 89,000 clones; around four fifths occur a single time. Of the sample, around 30% falls within the top ten clones.

This sample is drawn from a study of cytotoxic CD8 clonotypes in ibrutinib-treated CLL (TCRdb year 2021). Describing the broader study: The cohort had about a dozen relapsed/refractory and some 15 treatment-naive patients; fewer than 18 were IGHV unmutated. Responses were partial in 24 patients and complete in 2; after median about 70 months follow-up, roughly 15 stayed in remission and roughly twelve progressed. Response samples were obtained after a median of around eleven months of treatment, with a range of about 6 to 36 months. On average, each sample yielded 250,000 to 300,000 productive templates and roughly 95,000 productive rearrangements. Longitudinal samples were obtainable from about 30% of the 86 participants in the trial. Cryopreserved peripheral blood mononuclear cells were obtained prior to treatment, at the time of response, and at either disease progression or sustained remission. Patients were still on ibrutinib when every remission and progressive disease sample was collected. Broader findings and caveats from the paper: Lymph node repertoires were not examined, and the timing of sampling was not matched between patients in sustained remission and those whose disease progressed. Clonality rose at ibrutinib response, remained stable during sustained remission, and dropped back toward baseline at progression. Baseline clonality exceeded that of age-matched healthy donors and correlated strongly with circulating CD8+ T-cell counts. Public clonotypes were found to be uncommon and were observed to contract or remain stable during treatment; the increase in clonality was shown to reflect expansion of private clonotypes at ibrutinib response.

The time point label on this specimen signifies: about eleven months on ibrutinib. For TCR beta library preparation, around 2 micrograms of genomic DNA were isolated from cryopreserved PBMCs. Longitudinal blood samples from CLL patients on ibrutinib monotherapy underwent high-throughput TCR beta sequencing. The patients took part in an open-label, single-center phase 2 trial of ibrutinib monotherapy. The receptor was isolated from a human donor with chronic lymphocytic leukemia. The sequencing here drew on PBMCs, taken after 12 months of ibrutinib treatment. This receptor chain uses TRBV2 and TRBJ2-7; 6 matching bases give a weak D call of TRBD1. This receptor carries the CDR3 CASIRNRDPSYEQYF. The DNA reads as follows: TGTGCCAGCATAAGAAACAGGGACCCATCCTACGAGCAGTACTTC.